The present entry profiles one TCR beta chain with its context. This CDR3 is 14 amino acids long. The trim removed 6 bases at V and 7 bases at J, leaving 10 bases unmatched. Germline assignment: CDR1 MDHEN and CDR2 SYDVKM. The sample originates from a study of blood T cell repertoires in COVID-19. Study details: Acute-phase and convalescent COVID-19 samples originated in the United States, Italy and Spain. T cells, B-cell-depleted T cells, or PBMCs supplied cDNA or gDNA.

Study processing details: Cell counts per sample came from amplifying reference gene primers. Sequencing used immunoSEQ multiplex PCR; TCRdb keeps in-frame clones, though not all of them. D and trimming come from the DNA, and the V and J calls and clone size come from that table. The sample shows under 95,000 clones, over 80% of them seen only once. The receptor was derived from an elderly woman with active or convalescent COVID-19. The chain is built from TRBV28 and TRBJ2-7; 9 bases agree with TRBD1. Sequenced material: peripheral blood. CDR3 DNA: TGTGCCAGCAGCCCCGCCCACAGGGGGCAGGAGCAGTACTTC. Residues: CASSPAHRGQEQYF.